This T cell receptor (beta chain) was sequenced for a study of blood T cell repertoires in COVID-19. Germline V gene lookup returns CDR1 DFQATT and CDR2 SNEGSKA (reference sequence). The CDR3 is 13 residues long. Trimming took off 3 bases at V and 12 bases at J, with 20 bases between the two ends. TCRdb's table, derived via immunoSEQ multiplex PCR, lists solely in-frame clones and lacks some. Here the sample spans roughly 250,000 clones, around 85% being singletons. The sequence was collected from a human donor with COVID-19, enrolled during active disease. The donor label of this sample is uncertain. V usage is TRBV20-1 and J usage is TRBJ1-2; the D is unclear. Sequenced: peripheral blood. The DNA of the CDR3 is TGCAGTGCTAGTGTCCCGGGGTGGGAGATCGACACCTTC. Translated, it gives CSASVPGWEIDTF.